This entry lists 27 T cell receptor beta chains sequenced from one sample in a study of OX40 agonist ivuxolimab in advanced cancers. Here immunoSEQ multiplex PCR was the method, and the copy in TCRdb shows in-frame clones only, minus some. This sample has 65,000 to 95,000 clones, with around 80% found just once. Material: CD4+ or CD8+ T cells sorted from blood, obtained in a trial of the OX40 agonist ivuxolimab. Every receptor here comes from an adult with an advanced solid tumor such as melanoma, head and neck, liver or kidney cancer.

This chain connects TRBV11-2 to TRBJ2-7, with 7 bases lining up with TRBD2. Trimming took 5 bases from V and 0 from J; bases not matched to a gene: 7. Germline-derived CDR1 and CDR2 are SGHAT and FQNNGV. The CDR3 spans 15 residues. CDR3 sequence (DNA): TGTGCCAGCAGCGAGATAGCGGGCAGCTCCTACGAGCAGTACTTC. Encoded protein: CASSEIAGSSYEQYF.

This clone was seen once. This chain links TRBV28 with TRBJ2-1, with a tentative D call TRBD2 (5 bases). Per germline, CDR1 MDHEN and CDR2 SYDVKM. This CDR3 has 16 residues. Trimming shortened V by 4 bases and J by 4 bases, and 17 bases separated the two germline ends. Written as DNA, the CDR3 is TGTGCCAGCAGTTCCCAGACGGGGAAGGCGTACAATGAGCAGTTCTTC. Translating it yields CASSSQTGKAYNEQFF. Based on the CDR3 plus reference TRBV28 and TRBJ2-1, the full variable domain is DVKVTQSSRYLVKRTGEKVFLECVQDMDHENMFWYRQDPGLGLRLIYFSYDVKMKEKGDIPEGYSVSREKKERFSLILESASTNQTSMYLCASSSQTGKAYNEQFFGPGTRLTVL.

The chain joins TRBV18 to TRBJ2-3; D unclear. The V and J ends lost 6 bases and 3 bases respectively, with 7 bases between them. Germline V lookup: CDR1 KGHSH, CDR2 LQKENI. The CDR3 consists of 12 residues. For the CDR3, the DNA is TGTGCCAGCTCCCCTGAGACAGATACGCAGTATTTT. Its protein is CASSPETDTQYF.

This chain connects TRBV5-4 to TRBJ1-1; D gene ambiguous. CDR1 is SGHNT and CDR2 is YYREEE in the germline V gene (reference sequence). Trimming took off 0 bases at V and 0 bases at J, with 6 bases between the two ends. This CDR3 is built from 14 residues. The CDR3, as DNA: TGTGCCAGCAGCTTGGAGCATATGAACACTGAAGCTTTCTTT. Residues: CASSLEHMNTEAFF.

The genes are TRBV6-1 and TRBJ2-1, with a possible D match to TRBD1 (5 bases). Germline lookup yields CDR1 MNHNS and CDR2 SASEGT. The CDR3 runs to 14 residues. The ends were cut back, 1 base at V and 4 bases at J, with 8 bases in the middle. The chain's CDR3 is CASSEVAGYNEQFF. As DNA, the CDR3 is TGTGCCAGCAGTGAAGTCGCAGGGTACAATGAGCAGTTCTTC.

The genes are TRBV9 and TRBJ1-4; TRBD1 matches 9 bases. V was clipped by 4 bases and J by 8 bases; unmatched bases: 9. CDR1 is SGDLS and CDR2 is YYNGEE in the germline V gene. This CDR3 is 15 amino acids long. CDR3 DNA: TGTGCCAGCAGCCCAGGACAGGGGTTGGGAGAAAAACTGTTTTTT. This encodes CASSPGQGLGEKLFF.

The V gene is TRBV28, the J gene TRBJ2-7; tentative D call: TRBD2 (5 bases). CDR1 is MDHEN, CDR2 SYDVKM, per germline. Trimming pared 3 bases from V and 0 bases from J, leaving 12 bases between. This CDR3 comprises 15 residues. CDR3 amino acids: CASSFRGPTSYEQYF. As DNA, the CDR3 is TGTGCCAGCAGTTTCCGAGGGCCCACCTCCTACGAGCAGTACTTC.

The rearrangement links TRBV2 to TRBJ2-5; no reliable D call. The CDR3 consists of 11 residues. V was pared by 9 bases and J by 2 bases, with 7 bases between. CDR1 is SNHLY, CDR2 FYNNEI, per germline. The CDR3 sequence is CASDVQETQYF. The CDR3 coding sequence is TGTGCCAGTGACGTTCAAGAGACCCAGTACTTC. The full variable domain, in which reference TRBV2 and TRBJ2-5 provide the parts outside the CDR3, is EPEVTQTPSHQVTQMGQEVILRCVPISNHLYFYWYRQILGQKVEFLVSFYNNEISEKSEIFDDQFSVERPDGSNFTLKIRSTKLEDSAMYFCASDVQETQYFGPGTRLLVL.

This clone was observed a handful of times. The rearrangement uses TRBV14 and TRBJ2-2; 9 bases map to TRBD1. The trim removed 4 bases at V and 6 bases at J, leaving 9 bases unmatched. Germline V gives CDR1 SGHDN, CDR2 FVKESK. CDR3 length: 16 residues. As DNA, the CDR3 is TGTGCCAGCAGCCCCCGGGACAGGGTTTTTTCCGGGGAGCTGTTTTTT. This gives the protein CASSPRDRVFSGELFF.

Of note for this clone: The junction and the germline gene differ at one end; a read error may be behind it. The chain links TRBV28 to TRBJ2-7; D gene uncertain. The CDR3 totals 14 residues. The V gene's germline CDR1 is MDHEN and CDR2 SYDVKM. CDR3 bases: TGTGCCAGCAGTCACCTCACTACCTCCCACGAGCAGTACTTC. Residues: CASSHLTTSHEQYF.

The chain is built from TRBV6-1 and TRBJ1-1; D is undetermined. In germline, CDR1 is MNHNS, CDR2 SASEGT. CDR3 length: 12 residues. V was shortened by 5 bases and J by 5 bases, with 9 bases between the two germline ends. Here the CDR3 reads CASSFAQTEAFF. The CDR3 DNA follows: TGTGCCAGCAGTTTCGCACAGACTGAAGCTTTCTTT.

This CDR3 reads CASNSGQGSNTGELFF. CDR3 DNA sequence: TGTGCCAGTAACTCGGGACAGGGTTCGAACACCGGGGAGCTGTTTTTT. The rearrangement uses TRBV19 and TRBJ2-2; TRBD1 aligns across 9 bases. Per the germline V gene, CDR1 is LNHDA and CDR2 is SQIVND (reference sequence). J gave up 0 bases and V 7 bases, and 6 bases lay outside the gene matches. The CDR3 has 16 residues.

The gene calls are TRBV28 and TRBJ2-1, with 8 bases lining up with TRBD2. The V gene end was trimmed by 4 bases and the J gene end by 1 base; junction bases not matched to a gene: 6. CDR1 MDHEN and CDR2 SYDVKM come from the germline V gene. There are 16 residues in the CDR3. Here the CDR3 reads CASSSLTSGSYNEQFF. The CDR3 region has the DNA TGTGCCAGCAGTTCCCTCACTAGCGGATCCTACAATGAGCAGTTCTTC.

CDR3 region: CASVLAGGSDTQYF. CDR3 nucleotide sequence: TGTGCCAGCGTACTAGCGGGGGGATCAGATACGCAGTATTTT. This chain connects TRBV2 to TRBJ2-3; TRBD2 matches at 12 bases. V shed 8 bases, J shed 4 bases, and the junction held 4 bases outside the gene matches. The CDR3 extends over 14 amino acids. Germline V gene lookup returns CDR1 SNHLY and CDR2 FYNNEI.

V gene TRBV6-5 combines with J gene TRBJ1-2; TRBD1 matches at 8 bases. The CDR3 has 15 residues. The germline V gene has CDR1 MNHEY and CDR2 SVGAGI. V lost 4 bases, J lost 4 bases, and 8 bases stayed unmatched. This CDR3 is CASSSIGTGSYGYTF. In DNA form, the CDR3 reads TGTGCCAGCAGTTCTATCGGGACAGGTAGCTATGGCTACACCTTC.

The chain recombines TRBV4-1 with TRBJ2-6; D uncertain. Germline assignment: CDR1 MGHRA and CDR2 YSYEKL. Between the trimmed V and J ends, which lost 4 bases and 4 bases, there was a span of 8 bases. The CDR3 totals 14 residues. CDR3 region: CASSLGFGANVLTF. The CDR3 coding sequence is TGCGCCAGCAGCCTAGGGTTCGGGGCCAACGTCCTGACTTTC.

This chain uses TRBV9 with TRBJ2-7; 9 bases line up with TRBD2. CDR1 is SGDLS, CDR2 YYNGEE, per germline. This CDR3 has 15 amino acids. With 0 bases clipped from V and 5 bases from J, the junction kept 6 bases outside the gene matches. The CDR3 sequence is CASSVAAGGLNEQYF. The CDR3 coding sequence is TGTGCCAGCAGCGTAGCGGCGGGAGGGCTTAACGAGCAGTACTTC.

J is TRBJ1-6 and V is TRBV11-2; 8 bases align to TRBD1. The CDR3 length is 19 residues. Germline values: CDR1 SGHAT, CDR2 FQNNGV. Trimming removed 5 bases from V and 4 bases from J; junction bases left unmatched: 16. CDR3 sequence: CASSLARTGPLSYNSPLHF. Here the CDR3 DNA reads TGTGCCAGCAGCCTAGCCCGGACAGGGCCCCTATCGTATAATTCACCCCTCCACTTT.

This sequence joins TRBV5-6 and TRBJ1-2; D is perhaps TRBD1 (5 bases). CDR3 length equals 15 residues. Trimming stripped 4 bases from V and 5 bases from J, with 18 bases between. Per germline, CDR1 SGHDT and CDR2 YYEEEE. CDR3 protein: CASSIRHGTMYGYTF. The CDR3 DNA reads as TGTGCCAGCAGCATAAGACACGGGACCATGTATGGCTACACCTTC.

The rearrangement joins TRBV7-3 to TRBJ2-2, with TRBD1 matching over 12 bases. Germline V gene lookup returns CDR1 SGHTA and CDR2 FQGTGA. This CDR3 is built from 19 residues. The ends lost 4 bases at V and 1 base at J; junction bases unmatched: 10. DNA of the CDR3: TGTGCCAGCAGCTCGACCGTCCGGGACAGGGGGCTGAACACCGGGGAGCTGTTTTTT. Its translation: CASSSTVRDRGLNTGELFF.

The gene calls are TRBV7-3 and TRBJ2-7, with 7 bases fitting TRBD1. Germline V gives CDR1 SGHTA, CDR2 FQGTGA. V was pared by 2 bases and J by 2 bases, with 6 bases of the junction left unmatched. The length of the CDR3 is 15 residues. CDR3 sequence: CASSLRPGQTYEQYF. CDR3 in DNA: TGTGCCAGCAGCTTACGCCCGGGACAGACCTACGAGCAGTACTTC.

This chain connects TRBV28 to TRBJ2-7; no reliable D call. V lost 6 bases and J 2 bases, leaving 8 bases between the germline ends. CDR3 size: 12 residues. CDR1 and CDR2 from the germline V gene are MDHEN and SYDVKM. Here the CDR3 reads CASSHYAYEQYF. For the CDR3, the DNA is TGTGCCAGCAGCCACTACGCCTACGAGCAGTACTTC.

The chain carries TRBV15 and TRBJ2-1, with a possible D match to TRBD1 (5 bases). Germline V gene lookup returns CDR1 LNHNV and CDR2 YYDKDF (reference sequence). V was trimmed by 5 bases and J by 4 bases, leaving 6 bases between them. This CDR3 has 12 residues. CDR3 amino acids: CATSAGYNEQFF. CDR3 DNA sequence: TGTGCCACCAGCGCAGGGTACAATGAGCAGTTCTTC.

Details on this clone: Different DNA sequences within this sample yield the same CDR3. In DNA form, the CDR3 reads TGTGCCAGCAGAGAGACAGGGTTTGGCAATCAGCCCCAGCATTTT. Encoded protein: CASRETGFGNQPQHF. The genes are TRBV2 and TRBJ1-5; TRBD1 agrees at 7 bases. Germline V CDR1 and CDR2: SNHLY, FYNNEI. Trimming at V came to 6 bases and at J to 2 bases, leaving 7 bases not matched to a gene. This CDR3 has 15 amino acids.

This clone showed up just once. The chain is built from TRBV7-2 and TRBJ2-7; 7 bases align to TRBD1. With V trimmed by 2 bases and J by 4 bases, 20 bases remained unmatched. The CDR3 length is 19 residues. Germline V lookup: CDR1 SGHTA, CDR2 FQGNSA. CDR3 in DNA: TGTGCCAGCAGCTTAAAGCCGACGACAGGGTATCCCGAAAGTTACGAGCAGTACTTC. This gives the protein CASSLKPTTGYPESYEQYF.

The chain couples TRBV7-9 to TRBJ2-7, with D tentatively TRBD1 (7 bases). The CDR3 is made up of 14 amino acids. Germline V gene sequence: CDR1 SEHNR, CDR2 FQNEAQ (reference sequence). V shed 5 bases and J shed 4 bases, with 15 bases lying between them. The CDR3 bases are TGTGCCAGCAGCGTCGCGGGACAGCTTTACGAGCAGTACTTC. Amino acids: CASSVAGQLYEQYF.

The chain is built from TRBV19 and TRBJ2-7; D may be TRBD1 (6 bases). V dropped 3 bases and J dropped 3 bases, with 15 bases sitting between them. Germline lookup yields CDR1 LNHDA and CDR2 SQIVND (reference sequence). This CDR3 spans 15 amino acids. The CDR3 DNA follows: TGTGCCAGTAGTATTTTCTCACAGGGAAACTACGAGCAGTACTTC. Translating it yields CASSIFSQGNYEQYF.